This T cell receptor beta chain emerged from a study of follicular helper T cells after annual influenza vaccination. On the study more broadly: For some subjects, blood spans the 2013-2014, 2014-2015 and 2015-2016 annual vaccinations.

Time point given: 2015-2016 season, pre-vaccination. Clones were read by immunoSEQ multiplex PCR, and TCRdb kept only the in-frame ones, dropping some. Among more than 9,500 clones listed, 60% to 80% were seen once. Trimming took 8 bases from V and 4 from J, leaving 17 bases between them. The CDR3 has 14 amino acids. Germline assignment: CDR1 SGHAT and CDR2 FQNNGV. Here the sequenced sample was CXCR5+ CD38- circulating T follicular helper cells from blood, taken on the day of influenza vaccination. Described subset: circulating Tfh, non-naive CD4+CXCR5+PD-1+ (ICOS+CD38+ or ICOS-CD38-). The chain recombines TRBV11-2 with TRBJ1-2; perhaps TRBD1 as D (6 bases). The TCR sequence derives from an adult who received the influenza vaccine. The CDR3: CASAPSGGLYGYTF. CDR3 nucleotides: TGTGCCAGCGCCCCATCCGGGGGGCTCTATGGCTACACCTTC.